This is a list of T cell receptor beta chains from one sample in a study of CD8+CD57+ T cells in acquired aplastic anemia. In TCRdb, the reads were re-called with MiXCR into one record per CDR3 protein. The repertoire holds around 170,000 distinct CDR3 sequences, with about 60% as singletons. Material: sorted CD4+, CD8+, or CD8+CD57+ T cells (not recorded which) from PBMCs. All receptors come from a human donor in good health. Each CDR3 is given with its conserved first and last residue. A D gene is named only where the DNA matches it firmly. Not all rows give a size; the values are once, few, many and, for expanded clones, a class.

many,TRBV2,-,TRBJ1-4,CASSDELGVDEKLFF,TGTGCCAGCAGCGACGAGCTAGGGGTCGACGAAAAACTGTTTTTT
-,TRBV2,-,TRBJ1-5,CASSSTVRDPNQPQHF,TGTGCCAGCAGTTCAACCGTCAGGGACCCGAATCAGCCCCAGCATTTT
few,TRBV7-6,-,TRBJ2-7,CASSPRAGYEQYF,TGTGCCAGCAGCCCACGGGCGGGCTACGAGCAGTACTTC
many,TRBV20-1,-,TRBJ2-7,CSAWGDGISYEQYF,TGCAGTGCTTGGGGAGATGGAATATCCTACGAGCAGTACTTC
few,TRBV4-3,-,TRBJ2-5,CASSQWMGSSQETQYF,TGCGCCAGCAGCCAATGGATGGGAAGCAGCCAAGAGACCCAGTACTTC
few,TRBV7-3,-,TRBJ1-1,CASSVTRDTEAFF,TGTGCCAGCAGCGTAACGAGGGACACTGAAGCTTTCTTT
many,TRBV9,TRBD2,TRBJ2-1,CASSPSAGGPSNEQFF,TGTGCCAGCAGCCCCTCCGCGGGAGGGCCGAGTAATGAGCAGTTCTTC
-,TRBV7-2,-,TRBJ1-2,CASSASGRLALDYTF,TGTGCCAGCAGCGCATCGGGACGCCTGGCATTGGACTACACCTTC
-,TRBV20-1,TRBD2,TRBJ2-3,CSANSGSLGTDTQYF,TGCAGTGCTAACAGCGGGAGTCTAGGCACAGATACGCAGTATTTT
-,TRBV7-2,TRBD2,TRBJ2-5,CASSSRLAGGPETQYF,TGTGCCAGCAGCTCAAGACTAGCGGGGGGCCCAGAGACCCAGTACTTC
many,TRBV15,TRBD2,TRBJ2-1,CATSRGLAGADEQFF,TGTGCCACCAGCAGGGGACTAGCGGGAGCAGATGAGCAGTTCTTC
-,TRBV29-1,-,TRBJ2-1,CSVEKYNEQFF,TGCAGCGTTGAAAAGTACAATGAGCAGTTCTTC
many,TRBV9,-,TRBJ2-1,CASSAAPGGTFSYNEQFF,TGTGCCAGCAGCGCCGCTCCGGGTGGGACCTTCTCCTACAATGAGCAGTTCTTC
-,TRBV9,-,TRBJ1-2,CASSLNGGYGYTF,TGTGCCAGCAGCCTCAACGGGGGGTATGGCTACACCTTC
many,TRBV5-6,-,TRBJ2-7,CASSLRESAYEQYF,TGTGCCAGCAGCTTGCGTGAGTCTGCCTACGAGCAGTACTTC
-,TRBV24-1,-,TRBJ1-2,CATSDTIYGYTF,TGTGCCACCAGTGACACCATCTATGGCTACACCTTC
few,TRBV7-8,TRBD2,TRBJ2-2,CASSLRGRVTGELFF,TGTGCCAGCAGCTTACGAGGGAGGGTCACCGGGGAGCTGTTTTTT
-,TRBV29-1,TRBD2,TRBJ2-1,CSVVAGYNEQFF,TGCAGCGTTGTAGCGGGATACAATGAGCAGTTCTTC
-,TRBV25-1,-,TRBJ1-1,CASSLEVAEAFF,TGTGCCAGCAGCTTAGAAGTCGCTGAAGCTTTCTTT
many,TRBV9,-,TRBJ2-7,CASGGSREGSYEQYF,TGTGCCAGCGGGGGATCCAGGGAAGGCTCCTACGAGCAGTACTTC
-,TRBV7-8,-,TRBJ1-5,CASSSTGAKGSNQPQHF,TGTGCCAGCAGCAGTACAGGCGCTAAGGGCAGCAATCAGCCCCAGCATTTC
-,TRBV12-3/TRBV12-4,-,TRBJ2-7,CASSYEGYEQYF,TGTGCCAGCAGTTACGAAGGCTACGAGCAGTACTTC
few,TRBV2,TRBD2,TRBJ2-7,CAGRGLATTYEQYF,TGTGCCGGGAGGGGACTAGCGACAACCTACGAGCAGTACTTC
many,TRBV28,-,TRBJ2-3,CASSLSDTQYF,TGTGCCAGCAGCCTTTCAGATACGCAGTATTTT
-,TRBV7-2,-,TRBJ1-1,CASSSGGHEAFF,TGTGCCAGCAGTTCTGGAGGGCATGAAGCTTTCTTT
many,TRBV4-3,-,TRBJ1-5,CASSQDGGEGQPQHF,TGCGCCAGCAGCCAAGATGGGGGGGAAGGTCAGCCCCAGCATTTT
once,TRBV5-6,-,TRBJ2-2,CASSLDSGTDTGELFF,TGTGCCAGCAGCTTGGACAGTGGCACGGACACCGGGGAGCTGTTTTTT
-,TRBV2,-,TRBJ1-4,CASSEWGEEKLFF,TGTGCCAGCAGTGAATGGGGGGAAGAAAAACTGTTTTTT
-,TRBV19,-,TRBJ2-5,CASRGSETQYF,TGTGCCAGTCGGGGGAGTGAGACCCAGTACTTC
-,TRBV19,TRBD1,TRBJ1-6,CASGTDYNSPLHF,TGTGCCTCAGGGACAGATTATAATTCTCCCCTCCACTTT
once,TRBV14,-,TRBJ2-7,CAGTGGTAFRYEQYF,TGTGCCGGAACCGGAGGGACGGCATTCCGCTACGAGCAGTACTTC
once,TRBV7-8,-,TRBJ2-7,CASSLGPGTEQYF,TGTGCCAGCAGCTTAGGCCCCGGGACCGAGCAGTACTTC
-,TRBV7-9,-,TRBJ1-1,CASSLSSSEAFF,TGTGCCAGCAGCTTAAGTAGCAGTGAAGCTTTCTTT
many,TRBV9,TRBD2,TRBJ2-1,CASSVVTSLHDEQFF,TGTGCCAGCAGCGTAGTGACTAGCCTACACGATGAGCAGTTCTTC
-,TRBV20-1,TRBD2,TRBJ2-7,CSARTPSGSPYEQYF,TGCAGTGCTAGAACCCCTAGCGGTTCCCCCTACGAGCAGTACTTC
-,TRBV15,TRBD1,TRBJ2-2,CATSRATGDELFF,TGTGCCACCAGCAGGGCCACAGGGGATGAGCTGTTTTTT
-,TRBV5-1,-,TRBJ1-1,CASSLKVSNTEAFF,TGCGCCAGCAGCTTGAAGGTCAGCAACACTGAAGCTTTCTTT
few,TRBV7-9,-,TRBJ2-7,CATDYEQYF,TGTGCCACCGACTACGAGCAGTACTTC
-,TRBV2,TRBD2,TRBJ2-7,CASRGGLAGADEQYF,TGTGCCAGCAGAGGAGGACTAGCGGGAGCCGACGAGCAGTACTTC
once,TRBV9,-,TRBJ2-1,CASSVPRQEQFF,TGTGCCAGCAGCGTACCTCGTCAGGAGCAGTTCTTC
few,TRBV19,-,TRBJ1-1,CASSMAGSAEAFF,TGTGCCAGTAGTATGGCCGGAAGTGCTGAAGCTTTCTTT
-,TRBV20-1,TRBD1,TRBJ1-1,CSACRTGANTEAFF,TGCAGTGCTTGTAGGACAGGGGCGAACACTGAAGCTTTCTTT
many,TRBV6-2/TRBV6-3,-,TRBJ2-1,CASSYWSTHNEQFF,TGTGCCAGCAGTTACTGGTCAACACACAATGAGCAGTTCTTC
-,TRBV15,TRBD1,TRBJ2-1,CATSKDRIGLNEQFF,TGTGCCACCAGCAAGGACAGGATTGGGCTCAATGAGCAGTTCTTC
-,TRBV10-3,-,TRBJ1-1,CAISETGSGTEAFF,TGTGCCATCAGTGAGACAGGGAGTGGGACTGAAGCTTTCTTT
-,TRBV11-2,-,TRBJ2-5,CASSLIPGETQYF,TGTGCCAGCAGCTTAATCCCAGGGGAGACCCAGTACTTC
many,TRBV9,TRBD2,TRBJ2-1,CASSPGLAGVLNEQFF,TGTGCCAGCAGCCCCGGACTAGCGGGAGTTCTTAATGAGCAGTTCTTC
-,TRBV6-5,-,TRBJ2-7,CASSYSVNLDSYEQYF,TGTGCCAGCAGTTACTCGGTGAACCTTGACTCCTACGAGCAGTACTTC
-,TRBV19,-,TRBJ1-2,CASSIESAASSYGYTF,TGTGCCAGTAGTATAGAATCGGCGGCCAGCTCCTATGGCTACACCTTC
many,TRBV6-5,TRBD2,TRBJ2-1,CASTWTSGSHNEQFF,TGTGCCAGCACCTGGACTAGCGGGAGCCACAATGAGCAGTTCTTC
-,TRBV29-1,-,TRBJ2-2,CSPRAYFRYTGELFF,TGCAGCCCCCGGGCGTACTTTCGGTACACCGGGGAGCTGTTTTTT